This paragraph reports one T cell receptor beta chain. TCRdb keeps only in-frame clones here, not all; method: immunoSEQ multiplex PCR. In the table there are about 220,000 clones, about 95% of which are singletons. These data belong to a study of control samples from healthy donors and cancer patients. The V gene end was trimmed by 7 bases and the J gene end by 6 bases; junction bases not matched to a gene: 8. Germline V CDR1 and CDR2: SNHLY, FYNNEI. This CDR3 region has 13 residues. The TCR was taken from a man between 50 and 59 years old in good health. The V and J genes are TRBV2 and TRBJ2-7, with TRBD1 identical over 8 bases. Material for sequencing was blood. The CDR3 DNA is TGTGCCAGCAAACAGGGGGAAGGGGTCGAGCAGTACTTC. Amino acid sequence: CASKQGEGVEQYF. The full variable domain, with the rest looked up from reference TRBV2 and TRBJ2-7, is EPEVTQTPSHQVTQMGQEVILRCVPISNHLYFYWYRQILGQKVEFLVSFYNNEISEKSEIFDDQFSVERPDGSNFTLKIRSTKLEDSAMYFCASKQGEGVEQYFGPGTRLTVT.